This T cell receptor (beta chain) was obtained from a study of blood T cell repertoires in COVID-19. Study information: The cDNA or gDNA used as material had been derived from T cells, B-cell-depleted T cells, or PBMCs.

Sequenced by immunoSEQ multiplex PCR; TCRdb stores in-frame clones only, minus some. The table has about 130,000 clones, almost 80% seen once. The length of the CDR3 is 14 residues. CDR1 is SGHNT and CDR2 is YYREEE in the germline V gene (reference sequence). Trimming took 5 bases from V and 0 from J, leaving 9 bases between them. The V gene is TRBV5-4, the J gene TRBJ1-3; D might be TRBD1 (6 bases). Sequencing input: peripheral blood. The TCR was taken from a man aged 55 to 69 who had recovered from COVID-19. This CDR3 is CASSSDSSGNTIYF. The CDR3 DNA reads as TGTGCCAGCAGTTCGGACAGCTCTGGAAACACCATATATTTT.